This T cell receptor beta chain comes out of a study of shared clonotypes between healthy human individuals. Comments on this clone: Distinct nucleotide sequences in the sample also encode this CDR3.

This CDR3 contains 14 residues. Germline V gene data show CDR1 as ENHRY and CDR2 as SYGVKD. V lost 3 bases and J 2 bases, leaving 10 bases between the germline ends. Sequenced by immunoSEQ multiplex PCR; TCRdb stores in-frame clones only, minus some. Of 950,000 to 1,300,000 clones listed, around 75% are singletons. The receptor's source is a young man in good health. The sequenced sample was memory CD4+ T cells sorted from blood. The subset: CD45RA-negative fraction. The gene calls are TRBV10-3 and TRBJ1-2; D is ambiguous. The chain's CDR3 is CAISESPGNYGYTF. The CDR3 nucleotides read TGTGCCATCAGTGAATCCCCAGGAAACTATGGCTACACCTTC.